This T cell receptor beta chain came from a study of radiotherapy plus CTLA-4 blockade in lung cancer. Study details: Disease control was present in roughly 29% of patients, and objective responses in 18%.

Comments on this clone: The target antigen is unknown.

Produced via immunoSEQ multiplex PCR; TCRdb's table is partial and in-frame only. The table has tens of thousands of clones, 80% to 90% seen once. Study-level results: Among blood TCR repertoires after radiotherapy plus ipilimumab, tumor-derived clones expanded. Early blood T cell clone dynamics reportedly forecast response best, with interferon-beta.

Those patients who had chemo-refractory metastatic non-small-cell lung cancer were given focal radiation along with CTLA-4 blockade through ipilimumab. V was shortened by 1 base and J by 3 bases, with 10 bases between the two germline ends. The CDR3 covers 15 residues. The germline CDR1 and CDR2 sequences are SGHTA and FQGNSA. Source: peripheral blood, taken from a patient treated with radiotherapy plus ipilimumab. The gene calls are TRBV7-2 and TRBJ2-1; no clear D gene. This TCR was recovered from a human donor with non-small cell lung cancer who had stable disease on radiotherapy plus ipilimumab. CDR3 residues: CASSLGGQIYNEQFF. Here the CDR3 DNA reads TGTGCCAGCAGCTTAGGCGGCCAGATCTACAATGAGCAGTTCTTC.